Below are 13 T cell receptor beta chains sequenced from a single sample in a study of cytotoxic CD8 clonotypes in ibrutinib-treated CLL. Method: immunoSEQ multiplex PCR; TCRdb's copy keeps in-frame clones and lacks some. This table has about 300,000 clones, 67% appearing once. The sequencing here drew on PBMCs, taken after 36 months of ibrutinib treatment. The receptors originated from a human donor with chronic lymphocytic leukemia.

V is TRBV28 and J is TRBJ1-2; a weak D match, TRBD1 (6 bases). In germline, CDR1 is MDHEN, CDR2 SYDVKM. The CDR3 extends over 14 amino acids. The V end lost 3 bases, the J end lost 8 bases, and 16 bases lay between the germline ends. CDR3 region: CASSLGSGHQGYTF. In DNA, the CDR3 is TGTGCCAGCAGTTTGGGCTCGGGACATCAGGGCTACACCTTC.

As for this clone: This specimen includes other DNA sequences encoding the same CDR3. The chain uses TRBV27 and TRBJ2-7; possibly TRBD1 for D (6 bases). Deletions cut 6 bases from V and 1 base from J, with 10 bases between. The CDR3 is 13 residues long. The germline V gene encodes CDR1 MNHEY and CDR2 SMNVEV (reference sequence). CDR3 nucleotide sequence: TGTGCCAGCAGCCGTGACAGGTCCTACGAGCAGTACTTC. It codes for CASSRDRSYEQYF.

The V call is TRBV5-6, the J call TRBJ1-6; 8 bases fit TRBD1. Trimming removed 5 bases from V and 7 bases from J; junction bases left unmatched: 11. The CDR3 length is 16 residues. CDR1 is SGHDT, CDR2 YYEEEE, per germline. CDR3 loop: CASREYGQGYNSPLHF. The CDR3 coding sequence is TGTGCCAGCAGGGAATACGGACAGGGCTACAATTCACCCCTCCACTTT.

This clone was seen a handful of times. This rearrangement joins TRBV7-9 to TRBJ2-7, with D possibly matching TRBD1 (7 bases). Trimming pared 6 bases from V and 0 bases from J, leaving 15 bases between. CDR3 size: 15 residues. Looked up from germline, CDR1 is SEHNR and CDR2 is FQNEAQ (reference sequence). The CDR3: CASREGQTYSYEQYF. DNA for the CDR3: TGTGCCAGCAGGGAGGGACAGACGTACTCCTACGAGCAGTACTTC. Full variable domain (rest looked up from reference TRBV7-9 and TRBJ2-7): DTGVSQNPRHKITKRGQNVTFRCDPISEHNRLYWYRQTLGQGPEFLTYFQNEAQLEKSRLLSDRFSAERPKGSFSTLEIQRTEQGDSAMYLCASREGQTYSYEQYFGPGTRLTVT.

The chain employs TRBV10-1 and TRBJ2-2, with D uncertain. The CDR3 totals 16 residues. Trimming pared 6 bases from V and 3 bases from J, leaving 17 bases between. CDR1 and CDR2 (germline): WNHNN, SYGVQD (reference sequence). The CDR3 sequence: CASSLTSGAHTGELFF. CDR3 nucleotides: TGCGCCAGCAGCCTAACTTCGGGTGCCCACACCGGGGAGCTGTTTTTT.

The chain recombines TRBV2 with TRBJ2-7; D unclear. The germline V gene has CDR1 SNHLY and CDR2 FYNNEI. Trimming removed 3 bases from V and 4 bases from J, with 10 bases in between. There are 13 residues in the CDR3. CDR3 region: CASSDTRLYEQYF. As DNA, the CDR3 is TGTGCCAGCAGTGATACCAGACTTTACGAGCAGTACTTC.

V usage is TRBV2 and J usage is TRBJ2-7, with D tentatively TRBD1 (5 bases). The CDR3 runs 15 residues. Trimming took 2 bases from V and 2 from J, leaving 13 bases between them. The V gene's germline CDR1 is SNHLY and CDR2 FYNNEI. CDR3: CASSERRVGTYEQYF. For the CDR3, the DNA is TGTGCCAGCAGTGAACGCAGGGTCGGCACCTACGAGCAGTACTTC. Full variable domain (remainder filled in from reference TRBV2 and TRBJ2-7): EPEVTQTPSHQVTQMGQEVILRCVPISNHLYFYWYRQILGQKVEFLVSFYNNEISEKSEIFDDQFSVERPDGSNFTLKIRSTKLEDSAMYFCASSERRVGTYEQYFGPGTRLTVT.

In its sample, this clone was seen a few times. V and J are TRBV7-9 and TRBJ2-2; 7 bases agree with TRBD2. V lost 4 bases to trimming and J lost 2 bases; unmatched junction nucleotides: 7. CDR1 is SEHNR and CDR2 is FQNEAQ in the germline V gene (reference sequence). The CDR3 consists of 16 residues. CDR3 sequence: CASSSQGGDNTGELFF. The CDR3 DNA reads TGTGCCAGCAGCTCTCAGGGAGGGGATAACACCGGGGAGCTGTTTTTT.

The table lists this clone with a count of one. This chain connects TRBV4-1 to TRBJ2-1; 10 nucleotides line up with TRBD2. The germline CDR1 and CDR2 sequences are MGHRA and YSYEKL. The CDR3 consists of 17 residues. V shed 1 base, J shed 3 bases, and the junction held 6 bases outside the gene matches. The CDR3 loop is CASSQGVAGGYYNEQFF. CDR3 nucleotide sequence: TGCGCCAGCAGCCAAGGGGTAGCGGGAGGATACTACAATGAGCAGTTCTTC.

V usage is TRBV29-1 and J usage is TRBJ2-5; a possible D gene is TRBD1 (6 bases). CDR1 is SQVTM, CDR2 ANQGSEA, per germline. V lost 6 bases, J lost 2 bases, and 19 bases lay in between. This CDR3 is 15 amino acids long. The CDR3 DNA sequence: TGCAGCGTCCGAGCCAGGGGAGAGGTTCAAGAGACCCAGTACTTC. Translating it yields CSVRARGEVQETQYF. The whole variable domain, remainder taken from reference TRBV29-1 and TRBJ2-5, is SAVISQKPSRDICQRGTSLTIQCQVDSQVTMMFWYRQQPGQSLTLIATANQGSEATYESGFVIDKFPISRPNLTFSTLTVSNMSPEDSSIYLCSVRARGEVQETQYFGPGTRLLVL.

Only one count was recorded for this clone. This rearrangement joins TRBV11-2 to TRBJ2-1; D not resolved. Germline-derived CDR1 and CDR2 are SGHAT and FQNNGV. The ends were cut back, 5 bases at V and 5 bases at J, with 13 bases in the middle. The CDR3 runs to 14 residues. The CDR3 nucleotides read TGTGCCAGCAGCCCGATATTTGGGGACAATGAGCAGTTCTTC. This codes for CASSPIFGDNEQFF.

This clone occurred a few times. CDR3 in amino acids: CASSQSGLAGVTEQFF. CDR3 coding DNA: TGCGCCAGCAGCCAAAGCGGACTAGCGGGAGTCACTGAGCAGTTCTTC. The chain carries TRBV4-1 and TRBJ2-1, with 13 bases identical to TRBD2. CDR1 and CDR2 (germline): MGHRA, YSYEKL. The length of the CDR3 is 16 residues. V shed 2 bases and J 9 bases; nucleotides not matched to a gene: 7.

This clone was seen more than once but under ten times. The CDR3 region has the DNA TGTGCCAGCTCACCACGGGTTGGTACAGGGTGGGAGACCCAGTACTTC. Its translation: CASSPRVGTGWETQYF. The rearrangement joins TRBV18 to TRBJ2-5, with D perhaps matching TRBD1 (6 bases). The CDR3 sequence is 16 residues long. The ends were cut back, 1 base at V and 5 bases at J, with 17 bases in the middle. Germline CDR1 reads KGHSH; CDR2 reads LQKENI.